Listed below are T cell receptor beta chains from one sample, sequenced in a study of T cell repertoires in ileal Crohn's disease. Some clones are missing from TCRdb's copy, which holds only in-frame ones; the method was immunoSEQ multiplex PCR. The top ten hold under 2.5% of the sample, which has about 3,000 clones, 86% seen once. Material for sequencing was ileal tissue. These receptors were obtained from an adult with Crohn's disease. The CDR3 runs from the conserved cysteine through the conserved F or W. D genes are given only for firm matches. Not every row has a clone size; where given, it reads once, few, many or a size class.

clone size	V gene	J gene	D gene	CDR3 DNA	CDR3 protein
NA	TRBV25-1	TRBJ2-1	NA	TGTGCCAGCAGTGATATGGCGGCGAGTAACTACAATGAGCAGTTCTTC	CASSDMAASNYNEQFF
NA	TRBV4-1	TRBJ2-5	NA	TGCGCCAGCAGCCAAGATAGGGGAGAGACCCAGTACTTC	CASSQDRGETQYF
NA	TRBV11-2	TRBJ1-4	NA	TGTGCCAGCAGCCACGGGCTAAAAGGGGAAAAACTGTTTTTT	CASSHGLKGEKLFF
NA	TRBV2	TRBJ2-7	TRBD1	TGTGCCAGCACGCGGGACAGGGGGCGGTACGAGCAGTACTTC	CASTRDRGRYEQYF
once	TRBV6-1	TRBJ2-2	NA	TGTGCCAGCAGTGAACAGGACACCGGGGAGCTGTTTTTT	CASSEQDTGELFF
NA	TRBV11-2	TRBJ2-7	NA	TGTGCCAGCAGCTTTACTACAGGGACCGGCGAGCAGTACTTC	CASSFTTGTGEQYF
NA	TRBV6-5	TRBJ2-3	NA	TGTGCCAGCAGCCCTAAGGGGGGGGGCCACCTACGTTATTTT	CASSPKGGGHLRYF
NA	TRBV6-1	TRBJ2-7	NA	TGTGCCAGCAGCCAAGAACGGATCCCGGGGTACGAGCAGTACTTC	CASSQERIPGYEQYF
NA	TRBV27	TRBJ2-6	NA	TGTGCCAGCAGCCTGGGGGGCGCTGGGGCCAACGTCCTGACTTTC	CASSLGGAGANVLTF
NA	TRBV2	TRBJ1-1	NA	TGTGCCAGCAGTGCGTCCAAGGTGGTGAACACTGAAGCTTTCTTT	CASSASKVVNTEAFF
NA	TRBV5-6	TRBJ1-6	NA	TGTGCCAGCAGCTTGGGTCAGGGGATTAATTCACCCCTCCACTTT	CASSLGQGINSPLHF
NA	TRBV28	TRBJ2-3	TRBD2	TGTGCCAGCAGTTCAGATGACGTGGTAGCGGGATGGAATACGCAGTATTTT	CASSSDDVVAGWNTQYF